One sample yielded the 16 T cell receptor beta chains listed below, sequenced in a study of shared clonotypes between healthy human individuals. Measured with immunoSEQ multiplex PCR; TCRdb has only the in-frame clones, and not every one. The repertoire holds about 2.2 million clones, with around 95% as singletons. It was CD45RO-negative cells, positively selected for CCR7, that made up naive CD8 cells, with terminally differentiated effector memory CD45RA+ cells excluded. Sequencing was performed on naive CD8+ T cells from PBMCs. These receptor sequences come from a man younger than 35 in good health. Some clones in this sample may be carry-over from other donors' samples.

The gene calls are TRBV29-1 and TRBJ2-2; D possibly matches TRBD1 or TRBD2 (6 bases each). The CDR3 runs 14 residues. In germline, CDR1 is SQVTM, CDR2 ANQGSEA. V was shortened by 7 bases and J by 3 bases, with 15 bases between the two germline ends. As DNA, the CDR3 is TGCAGCGGGAGGGGGGCTCAGCACACCGGGGAGCTGTTTTTT. It specifies CSGRGAQHTGELFF.

CDR3 amino acids: CASSVGGGPNEQFF. DNA for the CDR3: TGTGCCAGCAGCGTAGGGGGTGGGCCCAATGAGCAGTTCTTC. This chain links TRBV9 with TRBJ2-1; D is unresolved. V lost 0 bases to trimming and J lost 6 bases, with 10 bases between them. The CDR3 spans 14 residues. The germline V gene has CDR1 SGDLS and CDR2 YYNGEE. Drawing the rest from reference TRBV9 and TRBJ2-1, the complete variable domain is DSGVTQTPKHLITATGQRVTLRCSPRSGDLSVYWYQQSLDQGLQFLIQYYNGEERAKGNILERFSAQQFPDLHSELNLSSLELGDSALYFCASSVGGGPNEQFFGPGTRLTVL.

The chain combines TRBV5-1 with TRBJ2-7, with D maybe TRBD2 (6 bases). V was cut by 4 bases and J by 2 bases, with 25 bases left in between. Looked up from germline, CDR1 is SGHRS and CDR2 is YFSETQ. The CDR3 is 18 residues long. DNA of the CDR3: TGCGCCAGCAGCCCAAGCCTTGGCGGGACCTTGGGCGCCTACGAGCAGTACTTC. This encodes CASSPSLGGTLGAYEQYF.

The table lists this clone with a count of one. The rearrangement uses TRBV14 and TRBJ2-7, with D unresolved. The ends were cut back, 3 bases at V and 6 bases at J, with 12 bases in the middle. CDR3 length equals 13 residues. CDR1 and CDR2 (germline): SGHDN, FVKESK. CDR3 in amino acids: CASSQVNWREQYF. CDR3 sequence (DNA): TGTGCCAGCAGCCAGGTCAATTGGCGCGAGCAGTACTTC.

This chain links TRBV27 with TRBJ2-7; 12 nucleotides align to TRBD2. Trimming took 6 bases from V and 2 from J; bases not matched to a gene: 5. Germline V gene sequence: CDR1 MNHEY, CDR2 SMNVEV (reference sequence). The CDR3 sequence is 15 residues long. CDR3 nucleotide sequence: TGTGCCAGCAGAACACTAGCGGGAGGCCCCTACGAGCAGTACTTC. This translates into CASRTLAGGPYEQYF.

The gene calls are TRBV11-3 and TRBJ2-5; D may be TRBD1 (5 bases). This CDR3 is 17 amino acids long. Trimming left V 3 bases short and J 5 bases short, with 22 bases between. The V gene's germline CDR1 is SGHNT and CDR2 YENEEA. The CDR3 is CASSLGPSVARQETQYF. CDR3 sequence (DNA): TGTGCCAGCAGCTTGGGTCCATCGGTTGCTAGACAGGAGACCCAGTACTTC. Based on the CDR3 plus reference TRBV11-3 and TRBJ2-5, the full variable domain is EAGVVQSPRYKIIEKKQPVAFWCNPISGHNTLYWYLQNLGQGPELLIRYENEEAVDDSQLPKDRFSAERLKGVDSTLKIQPAELGDSAVYLCASSLGPSVARQETQYFGPGTRLLVL.

J is TRBJ1-5 and V is TRBV27; possibly TRBD1 for D (5 bases). Between the trimmed V and J ends, which lost 5 bases and 2 bases, there was a span of 16 bases. This CDR3 comprises 16 residues. Germline V gives CDR1 MNHEY, CDR2 SMNVEV (reference sequence). CDR3 protein: CASSHLSQGGNQPQHF. Here the CDR3 DNA reads TGTGCCAGCAGTCACCTTAGTCAGGGAGGCAATCAGCCCCAGCATTTT.

The chain combines TRBV27 with TRBJ2-7; 12 nucleotides line up with TRBD2. J was trimmed by 6 bases and V by 5 bases; bases with no gene match: 11. This CDR3 contains 16 residues. Germline-derived CDR1 and CDR2 are MNHEY and SMNVEV (reference sequence). The CDR3 spells CASSPISTSGSSEQYF. DNA of the CDR3: TGTGCCAGCAGTCCAATTTCGACTAGCGGGAGTTCCGAGCAGTACTTC.

This chain uses TRBV11-2 with TRBJ2-3; TRBD1 aligns across 10 bases. Germline CDR1 reads SGHAT; CDR2 reads FQNNGV. CDR3 size: 15 residues. The V gene end was trimmed by 5 bases and the J gene end by 3 bases; junction bases not matched to a gene: 5. Here the CDR3 reads CASSRGQGWTDTQYF. The CDR3 DNA reads TGTGCCAGCAGCCGGGGACAGGGGTGGACAGATACGCAGTATTTT.

On this clone itself: This sample includes further DNA sequences coding for the same CDR3. The chain uses TRBV5-6 and TRBJ1-1; D is unresolved. CDR1 SGHDT and CDR2 YYEEEE come from the germline V gene. V was trimmed by 4 bases and J by 2 bases, leaving 6 bases between them. The CDR3 length is 12 residues. The CDR3 DNA sequence: TGTGCCAGCAGCCCCGGCAACACTGAAGCTTTCTTT. Its protein is CASSPGNTEAFF.

J is TRBJ1-1 and V is TRBV30, with D maybe TRBD1 (5 bases). The V and J ends lost 2 bases and 1 base respectively, with 8 bases between them. Germline assignment: CDR1 GTSNPN and CDR2 SVGIG (reference sequence). The CDR3 is 13 residues long. The CDR3 reads CAWSITGNTEAFF. CDR3 sequence (DNA): TGTGCCTGGAGTATAACAGGGAACACTGAAGCTTTCTTT.

On this clone: The junction departs from germline at one end; a sequencing error may be responsible. This chain links TRBV5-8 with TRBJ2-7; D perhaps matches TRBD2 (6 bases). The CDR3 spans 13 residues. The germline V gene encodes CDR1 SGHTS and CDR2 YDEGEE. In DNA form, the CDR3 reads TGTGCCAGCAGGTTGGGCGGGGACTACGAGCAGTACTTC. The encoded protein is CASRLGGDYEQYF.

This rearrangement joins TRBV2 to TRBJ2-7; 8 bases are a match to TRBD2. The CDR3 is 15 residues long. V dropped 8 bases and J dropped 3; count of bases not matched to a gene: 12. CDR1 is SNHLY, CDR2 FYNNEI, per germline. DNA for the CDR3: TGTGCCAGCCGCGGGGGGCGTCAGTGGATCTACGAGCAGTACTTC. Protein product: CASRGGRQWIYEQYF.

The chain combines TRBV6-1 with TRBJ2-1, with 10 bases aligning to TRBD2. The CDR3 is 16 residues long. The germline gives CDR1 MNHNS, CDR2 SASEGT. Germline trimming cut 2 bases from V and 8 bases from J; bases unmatched to any gene: 9. The CDR3 spells CASSEFPSGSVDEQFF. The CDR3 bases are TGTGCCAGCAGTGAATTCCCTAGCGGGAGTGTCGATGAGCAGTTCTTC.

This sequence joins TRBV5-1 and TRBJ2-7; TRBD1 aligns across 7 bases. The CDR3 covers 14 residues. Losses at the gene ends were 5 bases for V and 2 bases for J; bases not matched to a gene: 7. Germline V lookup: CDR1 SGHRS, CDR2 YFSETQ. Here the CDR3 DNA reads TGCGCCAGCAGAGGCACCGGGACAGCCTACGAGCAGTACTTC. Its protein is CASRGTGTAYEQYF.

The chain employs TRBV6-6 and TRBJ1-5, with 10 bases that match TRBD1. Per the germline V gene, CDR1 is MNHNY and CDR2 is SVGAGI (reference sequence). V lost 6 bases to trimming and J lost 6 bases; unmatched junction nucleotides: 8. The CDR3 runs to 15 residues. The CDR3 sequence is CASRNPGQGFQPQHF. The CDR3 coding sequence is TGTGCCAGCAGAAACCCGGGACAGGGGTTTCAGCCCCAGCATTTT.